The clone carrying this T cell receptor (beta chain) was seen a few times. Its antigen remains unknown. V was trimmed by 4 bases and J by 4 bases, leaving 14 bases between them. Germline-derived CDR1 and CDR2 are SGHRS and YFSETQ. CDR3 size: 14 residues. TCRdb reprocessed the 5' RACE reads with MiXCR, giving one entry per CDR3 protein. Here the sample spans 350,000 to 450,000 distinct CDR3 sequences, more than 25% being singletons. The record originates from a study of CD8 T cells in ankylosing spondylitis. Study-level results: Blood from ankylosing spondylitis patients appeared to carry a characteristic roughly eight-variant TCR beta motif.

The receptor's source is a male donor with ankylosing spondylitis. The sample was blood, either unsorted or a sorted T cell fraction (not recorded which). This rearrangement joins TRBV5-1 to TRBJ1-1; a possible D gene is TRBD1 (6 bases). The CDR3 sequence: CASSPQGQGTEAFF. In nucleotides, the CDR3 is TGCGCCAGCAGCCCTCAGGGGCAAGGCACTGAAGCTTTCTTT. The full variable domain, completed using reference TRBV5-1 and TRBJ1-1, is KAGVTQTPRYLIKTRGQQVTLSCSPISGHRSVSWYQQTPGQGLQFLFEYFSETQRNKGNFPGRFSGRQFSNSRSEMNVSTLELGDSALYLCASSPQGQGTEAFFGQGTRLTVV.